Listed here are 8 T cell receptor beta chains from one sample, sequenced in a study of T cell repertoires in cytomegalovirus infection. MiXCR, run by TCRdb on the reads, gives a single entry per CDR3 protein. The profile shows 450,000 to 550,000 distinct CDR3 sequences, 15% to 20% of them singletons. Sequenced material: CD8+ T cells from PBMCs. These TCRs come from a human donor in good health (CMV status not recorded). Some clones in this sample may be carry-over from other donors' samples.

This clonotype was recorded a few times. The chain recombines TRBV5-6 with TRBJ1-4; D remains ambiguous. The germline V gene has CDR1 SGHDT and CDR2 YYEEEE. V shed 0 bases and J shed 8 bases, with 14 bases lying between them. CDR3 length: 15 amino acids. In DNA, the CDR3 is TGTGCCAGCAGCTTGGGGAGGAGTTGGAACGAAAAACTGTTTTTT. Its translation is CASSLGRSWNEKLFF.

This clonotype was seen more than once but under ten times. The rearrangement links TRBV7-3 to TRBJ1-1; 9 positions match TRBD1. There are 18 residues in the CDR3. Unmatched junction bases numbered 11, after V lost 1 base and J lost 2 bases. The germline V gene encodes CDR1 SGHTA and CDR2 FQGTGA. CDR3 amino acids: CASSLKGDRDYTNTEAFF. The CDR3 region has the DNA TGTGCCAGCAGCTTAAAAGGGGACAGGGACTACACCAACACTGAAGCTTTCTTT.

The J gene is TRBJ2-5, the V gene TRBV7-9; TRBD1 matches 7 bases. Germline CDR1 SEHNR, CDR2 FQNEAQ (reference sequence). The CDR3 sequence is 14 residues long. Losses at the gene ends were 5 bases for V and 5 bases for J; bases not matched to a gene: 8. Here the CDR3 reads CASSVGGAKETQYF. The CDR3 coding sequence is TGTGCCAGCAGCGTAGGGGGCGCAAAGGAGACCCAGTACTTC.

V usage is TRBV6-5 and J usage is TRBJ1-1; no clear D gene. There are 12 residues in the CDR3. CDR1 and CDR2 from the germline V gene are MNHEY and SVGAGI. Deletions cut 2 bases from V and 5 bases from J, with 6 bases between. This chain's CDR3 is CASSYGMTEAFF. CDR3 nucleotide sequence: TGTGCCAGCAGTTACGGTATGACTGAAGCTTTCTTT.

Only a few counts were recorded for this clonotype. The chain carries TRBV9 and TRBJ1-6; 8 positions agree with TRBD1. V dropped 3 bases and J dropped 6; count of bases not matched to a gene: 5. The CDR3 length is 15 residues. Per the germline V gene, CDR1 is SGDLS and CDR2 is YYNGEE. The CDR3: CASSARTGPNSPLHF. CDR3 in DNA: TGTGCCAGCAGCGCTCGGACAGGGCCTAATTCACCCCTCCACTTT.

This clonotype has ten or more counts. This rearrangement joins TRBV28 to TRBJ2-7, with unresolved D. The germline CDR1 and CDR2 sequences are MDHEN and SYDVKM. The CDR3 consists of 14 residues. V was shortened by 0 bases and J by 6 bases, with 12 bases between the two germline ends. CDR3 residues: CASSLWAERGEQYF. CDR3 coding DNA: TGTGCCAGCAGTTTATGGGCCGAACGAGGCGAGCAGTACTTC.

The V and J genes are TRBV6-6 and TRBJ1-4; D perhaps matches TRBD1 (6 bases). Trimming removed 0 bases from V and 7 bases from J, with 9 bases in between. CDR1 MNHNY and CDR2 SVGAGI come from the germline V gene (reference sequence). There are 14 residues in the CDR3. This CDR3 reads CASSYSGGPEKLFF. In nucleotides, the CDR3 is TGTGCCAGCAGTTACTCAGGGGGACCTGAAAAACTGTTTTTT.

This clonotype has a handful of counts. The V gene is TRBV27, the J gene TRBJ1-1; a weak D match, TRBD1 (6 bases). V was cut by 4 bases and J by 1 base, with 13 bases left in between. The CDR3 contains 15 residues. In germline, CDR1 is MNHEY, CDR2 SMNVEV (reference sequence). DNA for the CDR3: TGTGCCAGCAGTTCGAGGGGGACTCCGAACACTGAAGCTTTCTTT. It codes for CASSSRGTPNTEAFF.